Shown below are 19 T cell receptor beta chains from a single sample sequenced in a study of vaccination effects on CD4 cells after COVID-19 (dated by TCRdb to the early 2020s). Libraries were made using the immunoSEQ multiplex PCR assay. The immuneACCESS repertoire file appears here via TCRdb, limited to in-frame rearrangements. These files lack a portion of the clones; in checked studies, under half of the deficit traces to unresolved V genes, and the cause of the others is not known. The sample has about 24,000 clones on record, approximately 80% of them singletons. The ten largest clones capture around 5.1% of the sample. The ViraFEST assay stimulated PBMC with viral peptide pools and then used TCR sequencing to identify antigen-specific CD4+ T cell clonotypes by expansion. After 10 days of culture, CD4+ T cells were isolated with the EasySep CD4+ T cell isolation kit. Each participant got two doses of an mRNA SARS-CoV-2 vaccine, either BNT162b2 or mRNA-1273.

Their target antigens are unknown. Sample: CD4+ T cells from PBMCs cultured with SARS-CoV-2 spike peptides, taken after COVID-19 vaccination. Sample cell subset or site, as interpreted from the label and publication: SARS-CoV-2 spike overlapping peptide pool stimulation. The receptors derive from a human donor who received a COVID-19 vaccine. Some clones in this sample may be carry-over from other donors' samples.

The rearrangement links TRBV7-8 to TRBJ2-7; D remains ambiguous. This CDR3 is 15 amino acids long. Looked up from germline, CDR1 is SGHVS and CDR2 is FQNEAQ. The germline V and J ends were trimmed by 1 base and 2 bases, with 12 bases remaining between them. CDR3 protein: CASSLGRRVPYEQYV. Written as DNA, the CDR3 is TGTGCCAGCAGCTTAGGGAGAAGGGTCCCCTACGAGCAGTACGTC.

The chain links TRBV19 to TRBJ1-5; 9 bases agree with TRBD1. The CDR3 runs to 16 residues. V dropped 6 bases and J dropped 1; count of bases not matched to a gene: 7. Looked up from germline, CDR1 is LNHDA and CDR2 is SQIVND (reference sequence). The CDR3 loop reads CASRERTGESNQPQHF. DNA for the CDR3: TGTGCCAGTAGAGAAAGGACAGGGGAAAGCAATCAGCCCCAGCATTTT.

This clone was counted a few times. J is TRBJ2-3 and V is TRBV4-1, with TRBD2 identical over 9 bases. The germline V gene has CDR1 MGHRA and CDR2 YSYEKL. V shed 0 bases, J shed 4 bases, and the junction held 8 bases outside the gene matches. This CDR3 spans 17 amino acids. The CDR3 coding sequence is TGCGCCAGCAGCCAAGATCGGGCGGGGGGGCCGGCAGATACGCAGTATTTT. Protein sequence: CASSQDRAGGPADTQYF.

This clone came up a few times. The V call is TRBV19, the J call TRBJ1-4; D is possibly TRBD1 (6 bases). This CDR3 is 16 amino acids long. V gave up 5 bases and J gave up 3 bases, with 16 bases separating them. Germline CDR1 reads LNHDA; CDR2 reads SQIVND (reference sequence). The CDR3 protein is CASSFTTGMANEKLFF. For the CDR3, the DNA is TGTGCCAGTAGTTTCACTACAGGGATGGCTAATGAAAAACTGTTTTTT.

The chain carries TRBV7-9 and TRBJ2-5; TRBD1 matches at 11 bases. This CDR3 contains 15 residues. Germline V gene sequence: CDR1 SEHNR, CDR2 FQNEAQ (reference sequence). The junction had 7 bases not matched to a gene; V was cut back by 5 bases and J by 5 bases. The CDR3 protein is CASSLGTGGSETQYF. The CDR3 region has the DNA TGTGCCAGCAGCCTCGGGACAGGGGGATCGGAGACCCAGTACTTC.

The chain carries TRBV7-2 and TRBJ1-1, with D unclear. The CDR3 is 13 amino acids. Germline assignment: CDR1 SGHTA and CDR2 FQGNSA. Trimming took 2 bases from V and 5 from J, leaving 9 bases between them. The CDR3 here is CASSLPGTTEAFF. The CDR3 DNA reads as TGTGCCAGCAGCTTACCAGGTACTACTGAAGCTTTCTTT.

This clone showed up just once. The chain couples TRBV11-2 to TRBJ2-3; unclear D gene. Germline CDR1 is SGHAT and CDR2 is FQNNGV. The CDR3 length is 14 residues. The ends were cut back, 7 bases at V and 7 bases at J, with 18 bases in the middle. The CDR3 protein is CASTHTGRINTQYF. DNA for the CDR3: TGTGCCAGCACCCACACTGGAAGAATAAATACGCAGTATTTT.

The gene calls are TRBV2 and TRBJ1-3; no reliable D call. There are 14 residues in the CDR3. The V end lost 7 bases, the J end lost 0 bases, and 10 bases lay between the germline ends. CDR1 and CDR2 (germline): SNHLY, FYNNEI. The CDR3 is CASMDGSSGNTIYF. CDR3 DNA: TGTGCCAGCATGGACGGCAGCTCTGGAAACACCATATATTTT.

This rearrangement joins TRBV6-5 to TRBJ1-5, with D possibly being TRBD1 (6 bases). The V and J ends lost 7 bases and 3 bases respectively, with 13 bases between them. Per the germline V gene, CDR1 is MNHEY and CDR2 is SVGAGI. The CDR3 covers 14 residues. For the CDR3, the DNA is TGTGCCAGCAAATCTGGGACAACCAATCAGCCCCAGCATTTT. Residues: CASKSGTTNQPQHF.

This chain links TRBV7-3 with TRBJ1-1; D might be TRBD1 (6 bases). This CDR3 is built from 13 residues. The V end lost 2 bases, the J end lost 5 bases, and 9 bases lay between the germline ends. CDR1 and CDR2 (germline): SGHTA, FQGTGA. The CDR3 spells CASSLWGRTEAFF. The CDR3 coding sequence is TGTGCCAGCAGCTTATGGGGGCGGACTGAAGCTTTCTTT.

The rearrangement links TRBV5-1 to TRBJ1-5; D is perhaps TRBD1 (6 bases). Germline lookup yields CDR1 SGHRS and CDR2 YFSETQ. Trimming pared 2 bases from V and 2 bases from J, leaving 11 bases between. CDR3 length: 15 residues. CDR3 nucleotides: TGCGCCAGCAGCTTAGGGGGATTAGGCAATCAGCCCCAGCATTTT. It yields the protein CASSLGGLGNQPQHF. Full variable domain (outside the CDR3, taken from reference TRBV5-1 and TRBJ1-5): KAGVTQTPRYLIKTRGQQVTLSCSPISGHRSVSWYQQTPGQGLQFLFEYFSETQRNKGNFPGRFSGRQFSNSRSEMNVSTLELGDSALYLCASSLGGLGNQPQHFGDGTRLSIL.

The chain is built from TRBV28 and TRBJ1-1; no clear D. This CDR3 comprises 12 residues. V gave up 2 bases and J gave up 5 bases, with 6 bases separating them. Germline CDR1 is MDHEN and CDR2 is SYDVKM. The CDR3 bases are TGTGCCAGCAGTTTAGTACGGACTGAAGCTTTCTTT. Translation gives CASSLVRTEAFF.

V gene TRBV5-6 combines with J gene TRBJ2-5; no firm D call. The CDR3 extends over 13 amino acids. Deletions cut 7 bases from V and 1 base from J, with 11 bases between. Per the germline V gene, CDR1 is SGHDT and CDR2 is YYEEEE. The DNA of the CDR3 is TGTGCCAGCCTTTATGGCAGCCAAGAGACCCAGTACTTC. Amino acid sequence: CASLYGSQETQYF.

This clone has only a few counts. This chain connects TRBV9 to TRBJ1-4; 8 bases are a match to TRBD1. Germline CDR1 SGDLS, CDR2 YYNGEE. Unmatched junction bases numbered 6, after V lost 2 bases and J lost 3 bases. The CDR3 runs 16 residues. This CDR3 reads CASSVLQGGANEKLFF. CDR3 bases: TGTGCCAGCAGCGTTTTACAGGGGGGGGCTAATGAAAAACTGTTTTTT.

This clone was detected only a few times. The chain couples TRBV6-1 to TRBJ1-1; D is possibly TRBD1 (5 bases). Trimming cost V 3 bases and J 5 bases, with 10 bases left between them. This CDR3 region has 13 residues. Germline CDR1 and CDR2: MNHNS and SASEGT. CDR3 sequence reads: CASSEIGATEAFF. The CDR3 DNA reads as TGTGCCAGCAGTGAGATAGGGGCGACTGAAGCTTTCTTT.

CDR3 sequence: CASIDESSYNEQFF. The DNA for the CDR3 is TGCGCCAGTATAGACGAAAGCTCCTACAATGAGCAGTTCTTC. The chain recombines TRBV5-1 with TRBJ2-1, with no clear D. The CDR3 length is 14 residues. The germline gives CDR1 SGHRS, CDR2 YFSETQ. Trimming cost V 8 bases and J 0 bases, with 12 bases left between them.

V is TRBV25-1 and J is TRBJ2-2, with TRBD2 identical over 9 bases. CDR3 length: 16 amino acids. V was clipped by 4 bases and J by 1 base; unmatched bases: 4. Germline V lookup: CDR1 MGHDK, CDR2 SYGVNS. The CDR3 protein is CASSAASGENTGELFF. The CDR3 coding sequence is TGTGCCAGCAGTGCGGCTAGCGGGGAGAACACCGGGGAGCTGTTTTTT. The entire variable domain, with the rest obtained from reference TRBV25-1 and TRBJ2-2, is as follows: EADIYQTPRYLVIGTGKKITLECSQTMGHDKMYWYQQDPGMELHLIHYSYGVNSTEKGDLSSESTVSRIRTEHFPLTLESARPSHTSQYLCASSAASGENTGELFFGEGSRLTVL.

This rearrangement joins TRBV7-2 to TRBJ2-2; D unclear. Germline V gives CDR1 SGHTA, CDR2 FQGNSA. This CDR3 is built from 15 residues. Trimming cost V 8 bases and J 0 bases, with 13 bases left between them. The CDR3 bases are TGTGCCAGCGCACCCCGGATAGCGAACACCGGGGAGCTGTTTTTT. Translated, it gives CASAPRIANTGELFF.

The chain has TRBV6-5 and TRBJ1-6; D is unclear. Trimming removed 0 bases from V and 10 bases from J, with 16 bases in between. The V gene's germline CDR1 is MNHEY and CDR2 SVGAGI. The CDR3 extends over 16 amino acids. The CDR3 is CASSYSTAMEGSPLHF. The CDR3 nucleotides read TGTGCCAGCAGTTACTCGACGGCGATGGAGGGATCACCCCTCCACTTT.